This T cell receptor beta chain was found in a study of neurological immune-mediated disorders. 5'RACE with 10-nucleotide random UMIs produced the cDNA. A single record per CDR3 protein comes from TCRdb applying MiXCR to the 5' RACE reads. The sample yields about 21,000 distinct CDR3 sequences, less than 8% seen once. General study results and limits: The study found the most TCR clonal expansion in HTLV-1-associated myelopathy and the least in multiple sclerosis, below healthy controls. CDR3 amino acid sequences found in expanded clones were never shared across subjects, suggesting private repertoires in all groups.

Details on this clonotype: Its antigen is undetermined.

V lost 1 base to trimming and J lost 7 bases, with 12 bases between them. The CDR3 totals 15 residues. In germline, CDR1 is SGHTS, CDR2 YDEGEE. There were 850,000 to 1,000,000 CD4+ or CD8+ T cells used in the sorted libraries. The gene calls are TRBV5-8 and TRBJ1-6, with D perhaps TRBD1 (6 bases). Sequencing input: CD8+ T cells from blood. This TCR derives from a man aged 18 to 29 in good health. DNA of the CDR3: TGTGCCAGCAGCTTGTACACGGGGGGCAATTCACCCCTCCACTTT. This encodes CASSLYTGGNSPLHF.